This entry is about one TCR beta chain. This clonotype has just a few counts. Its antigen remains undetermined. No base qualities exist here, and no much larger clone lies one base off it. The CDR3, cysteine through phenylalanine, is 13 amino acids long. CDR3 DNA is the only sequence kept; it has 39 bases, read in frame from the first base. V is trimmed back by 7 bases and J by 2 bases, and the junction contains 4 bases that no gene match accounts for. CDR1 and CDR2, per the germline V gene, are SGHVS and FNYEAQ. The data were taken from a study of CD8+CD57+ T cells in acquired aplastic anemia (dated by TCRdb to the late 2010s). With respect to the entire study: On average, sorted CD4+ and CD8+ cells yielded about 3 ug of extracted DNA, with a range of about 0.17 to 27.4 ug. A CD8+CD57+ expansion meant a frequency higher than the mean frequency seen in healthy subjects. General conclusions and limits of the study: Although some 28 CD8+ CDR3 sequences were shared by patients and controls, these sequences appeared highly expressed in patients and within the immunodominant clones of patients. CD8+ Simpson's diversity did not differ significantly between patients and healthy controls (P=0.060).

Genomic DNA was used as template for profiling of TCR beta VDJ combinations and CDR3 sequences. TCR repertoire sequencing was run on an Illumina HiSeq 2000. The source study handled its data this way. TRBV/TRBJ rearrangement plots, CDR3 size and DJ length profiles, and Simpson's diversity index were used to evaluate the repertoires. The most abundant DNA sequence in the deep sequencing data was defined as the immunodominant clone. CDR3 amino acid sequences were screened for sharing across subjects and compared with published repertoires and the VDJdb database. Using fastp trimming at Q25 and MiXCR clonotype assembly, TCRdb reanalyzed the public sequencing data and kept in-frame beta chains. CDR3 protein duplicates are merged, each entry listing the most common genes and DNA. The V and J calls come from TCRdb's annotation, not from the publication. The sample table shows 150,000 to 180,000 distinct CDR3 sequences, and approximately 52% are seen once. The ten largest clonotypes hold about 12% of the sample.

Flow cytometry had shown CD8+CD57+ cell expansion in the patients selected for sequencing. Severe acquired aplastic anemia was diagnosed in all patients according to International Study of Aplastic Anemia and Agranulocytosis and Camitta criteria. At the time blood was sampled, none of the patients had received any therapy. The study deep-sequenced TCR repertoires of sorted CD4+ and CD8+ blood T cells from severe aplastic anemia patients and healthy subjects. Patients were enrolled under clinicaltrials.gov protocols 00001620, 01623167, 00001397, 00071045, 00081523 and 00961064 in the USA. Ficoll-Paque density gradient centrifugation was used to isolate peripheral blood mononuclear cells. Before DNA extraction, CD4+ and CD8+ T cells were sorted with FACS or magnetic beads.

Sequenced: sorted CD4+, CD8+, or CD8+CD57+ T cells (not recorded which) from PBMCs. The sequence was obtained from a human donor with aplastic anemia. This sequence uses TRBV7-6 and TRBJ2-5; the junction holds 7 bases that match TRBD2. The nucleotide sequence reads TGTGCCAGCATGGGCGGGGGTCAAGAGACCCAGTACTTC. It encodes CASMGGGQETQYF. Joined to the reference TRBV7-6 and TRBJ2-5 proteins, this CDR3 gives the full variable domain: GAGVSQSPRYKVTKRGQDVALRCDPISGHVSLYWYRQALGQGPEFLTYFNYEAQQDKSGLPNDRFSAERPEGSISTLTIQRTEQRDSAMYRCASMGGGQETQYFGPGTRLLVL.